This T cell receptor (beta chain) was identified during a study of Ad26.COV2.S vaccination and SARS-CoV-2 variants. Study observations and caveats: Vaccinees displayed broader spike-specific TCR repertoires than placebo recipients. From the TCR breadth and depth analyses, total T cell responses may have been underestimated. Once vaccination had occurred, spike-specific CD8+ and CD4+ T cell responses reportedly showed substantial breadth. Vaccinated and placebo-treated recipients had similar non-spike TCR breadth.

Produced via immunoSEQ multiplex PCR; TCRdb's table is partial and in-frame only. The table lists just over 350,000 clones, 92% of them singletons. The CDR3 contains 14 residues. V was clipped by 7 bases and J by 5 bases, with 15 bases between them. Germline CDR1 reads SGHTA; CDR2 reads FQGNSA. About this clone itself: The antigen remains unidentified.

The chain employs TRBV7-2 and TRBJ1-5; possibly TRBD1 for D (5 bases). This specimen consisted of peripheral blood, obtained after recovery from COVID-19. This receptor was taken from a human donor who had recovered from COVID-19. CDR3 region: CASTFFVGDQPQHF. The CDR3 DNA sequence: TGTGCCAGCACCTTTTTTGTAGGGGATCAGCCCCAGCATTTT.